These T cell receptor beta chains were read from a single sample in a study of blood T cell repertoires in COVID-19. Clones were read by immunoSEQ multiplex PCR, and TCRdb kept only the in-frame ones, dropping some. This sample has approximately 250,000 clones, with 70% to 90% found just once. The sequenced sample consisted of PBMCs or T cells enriched from blood (not recorded which). Receptor source: a woman in her 30s with acute COVID-19. Each CDR3 is given with its conserved first and last residue. Fields, in order: CDR3 protein, CDR3 DNA, V gene, J gene, clone size, D gene. A D gene is named only where the DNA matches it firmly. Clone size is not always given. Where it is, it says once, few, many or a class for expanded clones.

CASSRPGTSFYEQYF	TGTGCCAGCAGCCGCCCGGGGACTAGCTTCTACGAGCAGTACTTC	TRBV6-2/TRBV6-3	TRBJ2-7	.	TRBD2
CASSDRDRPYEQYF	TGTGCCAGCAGTGACCGGGACAGACCCTACGAGCAGTACTTC	TRBV27	TRBJ2-7	.	TRBD1
CASSATGRTNYGYTF	TGTGCCAGCAGTGCCACAGGGAGAACTAACTATGGCTACACCTTC	TRBV7-9	TRBJ1-2	.	.
CASSPPQGSYEQYF	TGTGCCAGCTCACCACCTCAGGGCTCCTACGAGCAGTACTTC	TRBV18	TRBJ2-7	.	.
CANSTTRGNYGYTF	TGTGCCAACTCGACCACCAGGGGGAACTATGGCTACACCTTC	TRBV28	TRBJ1-2	few	TRBD1
CASSFWTGGPNQPQHF	TGTGCCAGTAGCTTCTGGACAGGGGGCCCCAATCAGCCCCAGCATTTT	TRBV19	TRBJ1-5	.	TRBD1
CASSLEGQGGQPQHF	TGCGCCAGCAGCTTGGAGGGACAGGGGGGCCAGCCCCAGCATTTT	TRBV5-1	TRBJ1-5	.	TRBD1
CASSQGAQGYEQYF	TGCGCCAGCAGCCAAGGAGCCCAGGGCTACGAGCAGTACTTC	TRBV4-1	TRBJ2-7	.	.
CASSLPDRSSYEQYF	TGTGCCAGCTCACTTCCGGATCGGAGCTCCTACGAGCAGTACTTC	TRBV18	TRBJ2-7	.	.
CASSQDLLAGESEQFF	TGCGCCAGCAGCCAAGATCTTCTAGCGGGAGAGAGTGAGCAGTTCTTC	TRBV4-3	TRBJ2-1	few	TRBD2
CASSPRTATNEKLFF	TGTGCCAGCAGCCCACGGACAGCAACTAATGAAAAACTGTTTTTT	TRBV14	TRBJ1-4	.	.
CASSYDWAGGPVAGELFF	TGTGCCAGCAGCTACGACTGGGCGGGAGGGCCGGTGGCCGGGGAGCTGTTTTTT	TRBV7-3	TRBJ2-2	.	TRBD2
CASSLGQVDNSPLHF	TGCGCCAGCAGCTTGGGGCAGGTTGATAATTCACCCCTCCACTTT	TRBV5-1	TRBJ1-6	once	.
CASSVTGAPYEQYF	TGTGCCAGTAGTGTTACAGGGGCCCCCTACGAGCAGTACTTC	TRBV19	TRBJ2-7	.	TRBD1
CASSVRDRLNTEAFF	TGTGCCAGCAGCGTCCGGGACAGATTGAACACTGAAGCTTTCTTT	TRBV7-9	TRBJ1-1	.	TRBD1
CASSSGQGGFLAEAFF	TGTGCCAGCTCCTCGGGACAGGGGGGGTTTTTGGCTGAAGCTTTCTTT	TRBV28	TRBJ1-1	.	TRBD1
CAWIRQLEDTEAFF	TGTGCCTGGATTAGACAGCTAGAGGATACTGAAGCTTTCTTT	TRBV30	TRBJ1-1	once	.
CASTTTGEWTKNIQYF	TGTGCCAGCACTACCACGGGGGAGTGGACCAAAAACATTCAGTACTTC	TRBV7-9	TRBJ2-4	.	.
CASSLYGETYEQYF	TGTGCCAGCAGTTTATACGGAGAAACCTACGAGCAGTACTTC	TRBV27	TRBJ2-7	.	.
CATGGSNTGELFF	TGTGCCACTGGGGGCTCGAACACCGGGGAGCTGTTTTTT	TRBV24-1	TRBJ2-2	.	.
CASSQDGGGREQYF	TGTGCCAGCAGCCAAGATGGAGGGGGCAGAGAGCAGTACTTC	TRBV3-1/TRBV3-2	TRBJ2-7	.	.
CASRYQETQYF	TGTGCCAGCCGGTACCAAGAGACCCAGTACTTC	TRBV2	TRBJ2-5	.	.
CASRPDSLSNQPQHF	TGTGCCAGCAGGCCAGACAGCCTTAGCAATCAGCCCCAGCATTTT	TRBV6-5	TRBJ1-5	.	.
CASRNRDRGFTDTQYF	TGTGCCAGTAGAAACCGGGACAGGGGGTTTACAGATACGCAGTATTTT	TRBV19	TRBJ2-3	.	TRBD1
CASSLAQGREQYF	TGTGCCAGCAGCTTAGCGCAGGGTCGGGAGCAGTACTTC	TRBV7-8	TRBJ2-7	.	.
CASSLTRTGGGTDTQYF	TGTGCCAGCAGCTTGACCAGGACAGGGGGTGGCACAGATACGCAGTATTTT	TRBV5-4	TRBJ2-3	few	TRBD1